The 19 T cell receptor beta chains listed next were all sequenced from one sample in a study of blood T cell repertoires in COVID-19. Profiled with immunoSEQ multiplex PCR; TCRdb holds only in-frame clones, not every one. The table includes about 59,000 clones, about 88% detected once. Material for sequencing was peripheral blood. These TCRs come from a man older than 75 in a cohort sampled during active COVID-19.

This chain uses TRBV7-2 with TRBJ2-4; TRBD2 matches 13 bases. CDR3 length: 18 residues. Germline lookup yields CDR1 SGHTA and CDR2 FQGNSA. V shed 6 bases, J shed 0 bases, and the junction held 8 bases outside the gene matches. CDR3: CASSSPGLAGIAKNIQYF. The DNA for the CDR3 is TGTGCCAGCAGTTCGCCGGGACTAGCGGGAATAGCCAAAAACATTCAGTACTTC.

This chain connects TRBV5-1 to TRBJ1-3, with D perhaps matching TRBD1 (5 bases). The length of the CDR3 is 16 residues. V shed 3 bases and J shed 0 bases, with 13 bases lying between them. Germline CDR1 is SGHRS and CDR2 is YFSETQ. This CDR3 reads CASSSRQSSSGNTIYF. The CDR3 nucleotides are TGCGCCAGCAGCTCGCGACAGTCTAGCTCTGGAAACACCATATATTTT.

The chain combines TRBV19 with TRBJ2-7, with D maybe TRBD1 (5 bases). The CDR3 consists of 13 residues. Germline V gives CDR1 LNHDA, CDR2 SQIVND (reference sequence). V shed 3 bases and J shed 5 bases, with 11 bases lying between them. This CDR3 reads CASSIGRVDEQYF. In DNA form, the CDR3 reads TGTGCCAGTAGTATTGGCAGGGTTGACGAGCAGTACTTC.

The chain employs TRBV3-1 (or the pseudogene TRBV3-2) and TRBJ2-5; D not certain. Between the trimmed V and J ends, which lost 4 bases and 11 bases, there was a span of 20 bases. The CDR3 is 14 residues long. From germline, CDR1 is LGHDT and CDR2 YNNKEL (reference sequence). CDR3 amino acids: CASSPPLRAQPQYF. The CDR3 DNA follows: TGTGCCAGCAGCCCTCCCCTGAGAGCTCAACCGCAGTACTTC.

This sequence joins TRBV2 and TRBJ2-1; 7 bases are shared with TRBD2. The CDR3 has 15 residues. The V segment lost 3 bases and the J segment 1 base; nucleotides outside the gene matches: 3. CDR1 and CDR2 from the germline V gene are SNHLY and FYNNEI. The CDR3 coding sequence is TGTGCCAGCAGTGAGAGCGGGAATTCCTACAATGAGCAGTTCTTC. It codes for CASSESGNSYNEQFF.

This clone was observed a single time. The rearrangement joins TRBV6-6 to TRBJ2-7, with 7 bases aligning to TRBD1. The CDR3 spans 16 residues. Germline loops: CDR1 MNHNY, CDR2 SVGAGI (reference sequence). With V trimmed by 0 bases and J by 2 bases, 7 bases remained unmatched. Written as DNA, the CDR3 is TGTGCCAGCAGTTACTCGCGGACAGGAGTAGCCTACGAGCAGTACTTC. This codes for CASSYSRTGVAYEQYF.

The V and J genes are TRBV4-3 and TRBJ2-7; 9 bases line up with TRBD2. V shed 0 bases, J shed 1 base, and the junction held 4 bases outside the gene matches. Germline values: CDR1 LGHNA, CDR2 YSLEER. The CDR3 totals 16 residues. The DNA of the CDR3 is TGCGCCAGCAGCCAAGAGCCCGCGGGGGGGTCCTACGAGCAGTACTTC. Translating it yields CASSQEPAGGSYEQYF.

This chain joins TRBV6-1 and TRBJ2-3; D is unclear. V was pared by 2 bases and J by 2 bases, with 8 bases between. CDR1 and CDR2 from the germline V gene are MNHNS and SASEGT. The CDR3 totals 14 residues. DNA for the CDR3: TGTGCCAGCAGTGAAAGATACTCCACAGATACGCAGTATTTT. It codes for CASSERYSTDTQYF.

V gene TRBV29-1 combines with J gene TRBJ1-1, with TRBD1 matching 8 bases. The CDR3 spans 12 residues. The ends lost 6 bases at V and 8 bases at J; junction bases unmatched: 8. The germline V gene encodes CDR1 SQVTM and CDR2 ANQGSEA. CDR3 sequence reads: CSVAQGAREAFF. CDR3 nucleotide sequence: TGCAGCGTCGCCCAGGGGGCGCGAGAAGCTTTCTTT.

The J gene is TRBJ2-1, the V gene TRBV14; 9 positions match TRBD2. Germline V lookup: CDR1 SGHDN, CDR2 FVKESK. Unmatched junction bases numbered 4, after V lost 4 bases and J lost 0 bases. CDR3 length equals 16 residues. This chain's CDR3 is CASSLFSGSSYNEQFF. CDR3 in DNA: TGTGCCAGCAGCCTATTTAGCGGGAGCTCCTACAATGAGCAGTTCTTC.

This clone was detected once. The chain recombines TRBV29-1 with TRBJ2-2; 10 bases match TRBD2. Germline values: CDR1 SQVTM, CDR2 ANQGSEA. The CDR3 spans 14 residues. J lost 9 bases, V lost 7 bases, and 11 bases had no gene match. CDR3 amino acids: CSAVAGGGLRELFF. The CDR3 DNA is TGCAGCGCCGTAGCGGGGGGTGGACTACGGGAGCTGTTTTTT.

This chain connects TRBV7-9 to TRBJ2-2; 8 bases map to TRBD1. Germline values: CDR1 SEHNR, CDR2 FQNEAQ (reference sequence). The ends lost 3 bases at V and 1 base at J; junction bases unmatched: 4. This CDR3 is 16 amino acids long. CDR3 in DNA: TGTGCCAGCAGCTTCGACAGGGGCGTGAACACCGGGGAGCTGTTTTTT. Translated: CASSFDRGVNTGELFF.

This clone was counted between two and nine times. DNA for the CDR3: TGTGCCAGTAGTATCGGACAGGGGGCGACCGTTTTTTATGGCTACACCTTC. Its translation: CASSIGQGATVFYGYTF. The chain couples TRBV19 to TRBJ1-2; 11 bases map to TRBD1. This CDR3 region has 17 residues. The junction had 11 bases not matched to a gene; V was cut back by 3 bases and J by 5 bases. The V gene's germline CDR1 is LNHDA and CDR2 SQIVND (reference sequence).

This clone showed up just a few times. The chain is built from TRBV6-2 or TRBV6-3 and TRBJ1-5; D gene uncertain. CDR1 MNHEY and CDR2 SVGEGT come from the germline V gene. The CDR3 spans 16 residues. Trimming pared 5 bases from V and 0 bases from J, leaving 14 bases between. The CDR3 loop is CASSLIRTGSNQPQHF. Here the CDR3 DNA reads TGTGCCAGCAGTCTAATCCGAACCGGTAGCAATCAGCCCCAGCATTTT.

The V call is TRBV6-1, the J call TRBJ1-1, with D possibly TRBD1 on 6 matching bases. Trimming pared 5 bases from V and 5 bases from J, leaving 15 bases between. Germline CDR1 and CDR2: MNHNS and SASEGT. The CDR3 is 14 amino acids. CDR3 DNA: TGTGCCAGCAGTTTGGGAGGGGGGGAGACTGAAGCTTTCTTT. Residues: CASSLGGGETEAFF.

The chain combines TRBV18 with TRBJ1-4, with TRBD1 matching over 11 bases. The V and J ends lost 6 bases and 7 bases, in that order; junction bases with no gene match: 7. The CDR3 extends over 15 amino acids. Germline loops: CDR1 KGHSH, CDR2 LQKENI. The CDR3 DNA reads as TGTGCCAGCTCCCCGAGGACAGGGGGCAGTGAAAAACTGTTTTTT. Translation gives CASSPRTGGSEKLFF.

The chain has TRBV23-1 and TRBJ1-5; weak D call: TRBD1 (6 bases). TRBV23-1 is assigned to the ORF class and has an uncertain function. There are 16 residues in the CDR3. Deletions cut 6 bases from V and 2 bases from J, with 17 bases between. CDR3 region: CASSKGEASGNQPQHF. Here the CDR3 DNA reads TGCGCCAGCAGCAAGGGGGAAGCCTCGGGCAATCAGCCCCAGCATTTT.

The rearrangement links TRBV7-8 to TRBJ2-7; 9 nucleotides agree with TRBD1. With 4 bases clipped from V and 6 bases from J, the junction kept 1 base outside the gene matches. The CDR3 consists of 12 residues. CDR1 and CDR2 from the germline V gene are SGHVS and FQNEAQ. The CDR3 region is CASSSDRGEQYF. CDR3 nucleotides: TGTGCCAGCAGCTCGGACAGGGGCGAGCAGTACTTC.

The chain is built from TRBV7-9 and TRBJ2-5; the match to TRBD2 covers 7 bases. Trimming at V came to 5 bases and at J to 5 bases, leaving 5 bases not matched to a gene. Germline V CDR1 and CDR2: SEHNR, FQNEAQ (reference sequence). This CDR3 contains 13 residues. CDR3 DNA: TGTGCCAGCAGCCGGACTAGGGACGAGACCCAGTACTTC. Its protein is CASSRTRDETQYF.